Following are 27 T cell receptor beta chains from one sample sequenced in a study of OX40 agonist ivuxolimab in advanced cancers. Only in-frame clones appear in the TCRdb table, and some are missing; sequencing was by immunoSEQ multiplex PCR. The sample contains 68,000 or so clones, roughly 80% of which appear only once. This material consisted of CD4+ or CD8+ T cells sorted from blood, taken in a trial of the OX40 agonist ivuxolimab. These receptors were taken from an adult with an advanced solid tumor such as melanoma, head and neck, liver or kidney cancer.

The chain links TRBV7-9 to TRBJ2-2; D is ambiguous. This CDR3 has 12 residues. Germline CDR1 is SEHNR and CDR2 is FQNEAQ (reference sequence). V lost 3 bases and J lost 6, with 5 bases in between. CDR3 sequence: CASSFTAGELFF. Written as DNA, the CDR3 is TGTGCCAGCAGCTTTACGGCCGGGGAGCTGTTTTTT.

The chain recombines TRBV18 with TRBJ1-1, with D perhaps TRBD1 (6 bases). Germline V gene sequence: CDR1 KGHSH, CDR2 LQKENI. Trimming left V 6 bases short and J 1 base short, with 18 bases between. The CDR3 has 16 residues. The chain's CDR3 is CASSLSLGQPNTEAFF. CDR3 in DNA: TGTGCCAGCTCGCTATCCTTGGGACAACCGAACACTGAAGCTTTCTTT.

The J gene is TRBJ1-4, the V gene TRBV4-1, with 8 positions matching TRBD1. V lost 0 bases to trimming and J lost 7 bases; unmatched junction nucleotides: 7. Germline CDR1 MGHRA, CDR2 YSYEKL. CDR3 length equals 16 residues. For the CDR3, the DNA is TGCGCCAGCAGCCAAGAGGTGGACAGGGCCTCTGAAAAACTGTTTTTT. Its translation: CASSQEVDRASEKLFF.

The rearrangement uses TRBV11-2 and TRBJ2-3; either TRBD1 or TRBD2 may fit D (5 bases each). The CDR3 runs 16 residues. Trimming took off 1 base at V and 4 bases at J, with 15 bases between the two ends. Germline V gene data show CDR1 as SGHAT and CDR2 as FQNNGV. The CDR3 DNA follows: TGTGCCAGCAGCTTAGGTACGGGACGTGCTTCAGATACGCAGTATTTT. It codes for CASSLGTGRASDTQYF.

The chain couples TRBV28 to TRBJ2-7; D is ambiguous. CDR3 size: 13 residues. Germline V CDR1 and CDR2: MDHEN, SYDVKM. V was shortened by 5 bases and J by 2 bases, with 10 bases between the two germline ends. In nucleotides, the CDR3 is TGTGCCAGCAGTACCTTAAAAACCTACGAGCAGTACTTC. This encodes CASSTLKTYEQYF.

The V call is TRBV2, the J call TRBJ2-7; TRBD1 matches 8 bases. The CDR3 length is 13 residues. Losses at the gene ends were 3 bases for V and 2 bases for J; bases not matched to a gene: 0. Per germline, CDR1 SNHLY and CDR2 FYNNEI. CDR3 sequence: CASSEDRAYEQYF. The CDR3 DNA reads TGTGCCAGCAGTGAGGACAGGGCCTACGAGCAGTACTTC.

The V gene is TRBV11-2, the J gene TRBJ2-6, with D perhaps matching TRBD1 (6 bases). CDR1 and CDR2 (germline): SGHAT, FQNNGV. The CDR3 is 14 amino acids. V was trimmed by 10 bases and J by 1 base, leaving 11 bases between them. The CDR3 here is CANPTGSGANVLTF. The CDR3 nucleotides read TGTGCCAACCCTACAGGGTCTGGGGCCAACGTCCTGACTTTC.

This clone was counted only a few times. The CDR3 DNA reads as TGCGCCAGCAGTGGACAGAGGGGGAATGAGCAGTTCTTC. Its translation: CASSGQRGNEQFF. This sequence joins TRBV10-1 and TRBJ2-1; D perhaps matches TRBD1 (6 bases). The CDR3 consists of 13 residues. Between the trimmed V and J ends, which lost 4 bases and 7 bases, there was a span of 11 bases. Germline V gives CDR1 WNHNN, CDR2 SYGVQD (reference sequence).

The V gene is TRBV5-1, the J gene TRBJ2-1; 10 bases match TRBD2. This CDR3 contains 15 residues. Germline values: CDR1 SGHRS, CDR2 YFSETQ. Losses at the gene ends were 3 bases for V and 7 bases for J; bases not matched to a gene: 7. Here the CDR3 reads CASSSLAGGKNEQFF. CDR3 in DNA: TGCGCCAGCAGCTCCTTAGCGGGGGGCAAGAATGAGCAGTTCTTC.

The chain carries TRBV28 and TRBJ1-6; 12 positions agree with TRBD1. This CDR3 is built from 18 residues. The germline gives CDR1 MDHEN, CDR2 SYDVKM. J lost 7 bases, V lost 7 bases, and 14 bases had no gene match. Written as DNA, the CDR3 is TGTGCCAGCAATGCACCGGGACAGGGGGCTGTATGGAATTCACCCCTCCACTTT. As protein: CASNAPGQGAVWNSPLHF.

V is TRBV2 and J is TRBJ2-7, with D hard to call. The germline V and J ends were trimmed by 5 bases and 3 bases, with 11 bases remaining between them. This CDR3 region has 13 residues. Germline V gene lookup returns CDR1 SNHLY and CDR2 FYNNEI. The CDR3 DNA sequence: TGTGCCAGCAGTCCTAAACTTTACTACGAGCAGTACTTC. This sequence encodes CASSPKLYYEQYF. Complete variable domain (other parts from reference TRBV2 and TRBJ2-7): EPEVTQTPSHQVTQMGQEVILRCVPISNHLYFYWYRQILGQKVEFLVSFYNNEISEKSEIFDDQFSVERPDGSNFTLKIRSTKLEDSAMYFCASSPKLYYEQYFGPGTRLTVT.

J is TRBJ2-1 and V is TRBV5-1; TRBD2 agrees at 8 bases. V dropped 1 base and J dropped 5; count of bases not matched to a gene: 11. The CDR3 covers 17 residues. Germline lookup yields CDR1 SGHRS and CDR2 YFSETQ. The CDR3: CASSLWVTSESHNEQFF. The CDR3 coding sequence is TGCGCCAGCAGCTTGTGGGTGACTAGCGAATCCCACAATGAGCAGTTCTTC.

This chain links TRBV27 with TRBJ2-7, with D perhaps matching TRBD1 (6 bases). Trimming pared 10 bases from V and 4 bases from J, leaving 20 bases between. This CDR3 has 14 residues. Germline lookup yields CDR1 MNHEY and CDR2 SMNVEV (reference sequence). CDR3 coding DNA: TGTGCCACCAGGGGTCGGCCCGATTTTTACGAGCAGTACTTC. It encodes CATRGRPDFYEQYF.

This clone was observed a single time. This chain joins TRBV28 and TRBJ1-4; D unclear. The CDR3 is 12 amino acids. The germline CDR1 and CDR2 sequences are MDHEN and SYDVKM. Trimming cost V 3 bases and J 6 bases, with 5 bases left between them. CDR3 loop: CASSFLDEKLFF. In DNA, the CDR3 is TGTGCCAGCAGTTTCCTGGATGAAAAACTGTTTTTT.

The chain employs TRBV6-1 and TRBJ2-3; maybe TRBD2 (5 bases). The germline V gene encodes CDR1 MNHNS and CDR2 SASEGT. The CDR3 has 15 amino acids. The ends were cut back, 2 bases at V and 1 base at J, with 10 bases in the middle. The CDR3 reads CASSESMRGTDTQYF. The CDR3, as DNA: TGTGCCAGCAGTGAATCCATGAGGGGCACAGATACGCAGTATTTT.

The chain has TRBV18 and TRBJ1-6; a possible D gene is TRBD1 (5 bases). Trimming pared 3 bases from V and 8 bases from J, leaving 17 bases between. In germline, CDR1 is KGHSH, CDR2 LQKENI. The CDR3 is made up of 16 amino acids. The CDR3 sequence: CASSPYTWTGDSPLHF. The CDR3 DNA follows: TGTGCCAGCTCACCCTACACCTGGACGGGGGATTCACCCCTCCACTTT.

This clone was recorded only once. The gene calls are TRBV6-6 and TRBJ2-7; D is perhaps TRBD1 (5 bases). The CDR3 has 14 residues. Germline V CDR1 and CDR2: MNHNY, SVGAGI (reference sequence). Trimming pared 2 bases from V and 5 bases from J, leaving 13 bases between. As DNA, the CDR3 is TGTGCCAGCAGTTACGTTCCAGGGTCCCACGAGCAGTACTTC. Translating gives CASSYVPGSHEQYF.

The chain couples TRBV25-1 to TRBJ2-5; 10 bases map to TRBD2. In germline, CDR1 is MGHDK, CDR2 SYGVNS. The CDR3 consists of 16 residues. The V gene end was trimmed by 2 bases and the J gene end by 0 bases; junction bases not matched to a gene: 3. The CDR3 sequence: CASSEGAGGYQETQYF. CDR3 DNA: TGTGCCAGCAGTGAAGGAGCGGGGGGGTACCAAGAGACCCAGTACTTC.

CDR3 in amino acids: CASSRGDRVFDEQFF. Here the CDR3 DNA reads TGCGCCAGCAGTCGTGGGGACAGGGTGTTCGATGAGCAGTTCTTC. This sequence joins TRBV10-1 and TRBJ2-1, with 9 positions matching TRBD1. The V and J ends lost 5 bases and 8 bases, in that order; junction bases with no gene match: 10. CDR3 length: 15 amino acids. The germline CDR1 and CDR2 sequences are WNHNN and SYGVQD (reference sequence).

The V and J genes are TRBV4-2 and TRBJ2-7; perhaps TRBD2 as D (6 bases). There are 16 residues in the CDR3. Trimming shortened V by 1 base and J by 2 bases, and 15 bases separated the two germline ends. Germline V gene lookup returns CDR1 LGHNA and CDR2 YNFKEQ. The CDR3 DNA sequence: TGTGCCAGCAGCCAAGCAGCCAGCGGGCCTCCCTACGAGCAGTACTTC. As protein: CASSQAASGPPYEQYF.

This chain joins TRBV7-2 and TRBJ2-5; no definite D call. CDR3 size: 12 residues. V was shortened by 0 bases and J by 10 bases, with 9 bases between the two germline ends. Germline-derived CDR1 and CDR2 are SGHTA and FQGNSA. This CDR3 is CASSLARMDQYF. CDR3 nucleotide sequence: TGTGCCAGCAGCTTAGCGCGGATGGACCAGTACTTC.

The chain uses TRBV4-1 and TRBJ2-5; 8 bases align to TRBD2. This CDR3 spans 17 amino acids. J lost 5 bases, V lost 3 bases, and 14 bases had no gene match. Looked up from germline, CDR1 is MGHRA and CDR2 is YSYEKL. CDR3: CASSQHPPGGGLETQYF. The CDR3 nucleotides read TGCGCCAGCAGCCAGCACCCCCCGGGGGGGGGCTTGGAGACCCAGTACTTC.

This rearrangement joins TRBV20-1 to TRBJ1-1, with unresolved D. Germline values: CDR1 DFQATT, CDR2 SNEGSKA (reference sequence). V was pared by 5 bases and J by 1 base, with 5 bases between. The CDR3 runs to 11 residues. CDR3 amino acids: CSAEENTEAFF. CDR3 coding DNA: TGCAGTGCTGAGGAGAACACTGAAGCTTTCTTT.

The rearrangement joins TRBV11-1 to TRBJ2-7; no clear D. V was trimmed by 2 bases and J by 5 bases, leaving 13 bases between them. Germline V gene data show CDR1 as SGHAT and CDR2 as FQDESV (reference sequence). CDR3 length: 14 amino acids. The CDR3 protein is CASSLKISTDEQYF. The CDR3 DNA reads TGTGCCAGCAGCTTAAAGATTTCGACGGACGAGCAGTACTTC.

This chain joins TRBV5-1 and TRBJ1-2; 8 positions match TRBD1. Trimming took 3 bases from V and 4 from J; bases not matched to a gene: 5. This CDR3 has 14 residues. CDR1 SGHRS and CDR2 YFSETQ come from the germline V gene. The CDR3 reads CASSSDRAPYGYTF. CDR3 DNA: TGCGCCAGCAGCTCGGACAGGGCACCCTATGGCTACACCTTC.

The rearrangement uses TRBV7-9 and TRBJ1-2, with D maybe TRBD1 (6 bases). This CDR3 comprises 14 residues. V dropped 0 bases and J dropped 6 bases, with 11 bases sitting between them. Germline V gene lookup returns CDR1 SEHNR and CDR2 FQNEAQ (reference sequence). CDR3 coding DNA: TGTGCCAGCAGCTTAGCGTTGGCAGGGGATGGCTACACCTTC. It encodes CASSLALAGDGYTF.

The CDR3, as DNA: TGTGCCAGCTCACCACTAAGGGGGGGGCTGTACAATGAGCAGTTCTTC. It translates to CASSPLRGGLYNEQFF. The chain is built from TRBV18 and TRBJ2-1; tentatively, D is TRBD2 (7 bases). The V and J ends lost 1 base and 4 bases respectively, with 14 bases between them. CDR1 KGHSH and CDR2 LQKENI come from the germline V gene. There are 16 residues in the CDR3. The full variable domain, rest sourced from reference TRBV18 and TRBJ2-1, is NAGVMQNPRHLVRRRGQEARLRCSPMKGHSHVYWYRQLPEEGLKFMVYLQKENIIDESGMPKERFSAEFPKEGPSILRIQQVVRGDSAAYFCASSPLRGGLYNEQFFGPGTRLTVL.